Listed below are T cell receptor beta chains from one sample, sequenced in a study of PD-L1 blockade in urothelial cancer. TCRdb's copy holds only in-frame clones and misses some; the assay was immunoSEQ multiplex PCR. The sample lists 20,000 to 25,000 clones, almost 90% occurring once. The sequenced sample was PBMCs, obtained around atezolizumab (anti-PD-L1) treatment. These TCRs come from a woman aged 60-75 years with urothelial cancer. Both conserved end residues are part of each CDR3. The order of the fields is J gene, clone size, V gene, D gene, CDR3 DNA, CDR3 protein. A D gene is named only where the DNA matches it firmly. A row's size may be missing; if present it is once, few, many or a size class.

>TRBJ2-5|.|TRBV5-6|.
TGTGCCAGCAGCTTGCCCAGTCAAGAGACCCAGTACTTC
CASSLPSQETQYF
>TRBJ1-6|.|TRBV28|TRBD1
TGTGCCAGCAGGTCTCCGACGGGGACAGGTTCCTATAATTCACCCCTCCACTTT
CASRSPTGTGSYNSPLHF
>TRBJ1-2|.|TRBV5-5|.
TGTGCCAGCAGCTTGTATCAGTTTTGGGGCCATGTCCGCTATGGCTACACCTTC
CASSLYQFWGHVRYGYTF
>TRBJ1-3|.|TRBV27|.
TGTGCCAGCAGTTTATCTCCGGGGTTCCCTGGAAACACCATATATTTT
CASSLSPGFPGNTIYF
>TRBJ2-2|.|TRBV19|.
TGTGCCAGTAACGGCCGAAGGGGGATCACCGGGGAGCTGTTTTTT
CASNGRRGITGELFF
>TRBJ2-2|once|TRBV28|TRBD1
TGTGCCAGCAGTACCGGGACAGATTTTAAATCAGCGAACACCGGGGAGCTGTTTTTT
CASSTGTDFKSANTGELFF
>TRBJ2-7|.|TRBV5-1|.
TGCGCCAGCAGCTTTATGGGAAGGTCGGGGGAGCAGTACTTC
CASSFMGRSGEQYF
>TRBJ2-2|.|TRBV5-4|.
TGTGCCAGCAGCTCACCGGGAGAGAACACCGGGGAGCTGTTTTTT
CASSSPGENTGELFF
>TRBJ2-7|.|TRBV7-2|.
TGTGCCAGCAGCTTGGCGGGACCATACGAGCAGTACTTC
CASSLAGPYEQYF
>TRBJ2-7|.|TRBV2|TRBD1
TGTGCCAGCAGAACAGACAGGGCGCAATACGAGCAGTACTTC
CASRTDRAQYEQYF
>TRBJ1-6|.|TRBV5-1|TRBD1
TGCGCCAGCAGCTTGGAGACAGGGGATGGGGGGAATTCACCCCTCCACTTT
CASSLETGDGGNSPLHF
>TRBJ2-3|once|TRBV5-4|TRBD2
TGTGCCAGCAGCTCCCCGACACTAGCGGGCACAGATACGCAGTATTTT
CASSSPTLAGTDTQYF
>TRBJ2-4|.|TRBV27|TRBD2
TGTGCCAGCAGACTCCTAGCGGGAGGTTACATTCAGTACTTC
CASRLLAGGYIQYF
>TRBJ2-2|.|TRBV14|.
TGTGCCAGCAGCTCTCTCCACACCGGGGAGCTGTTTTTT
CASSSLHTGELFF
>TRBJ2-4|.|TRBV27|.
TGTGCCAGCAGTGGGGGGGTACCGACAGGGGACGGAGCCAAAAACATTCAGTACTTC
CASSGGVPTGDGAKNIQYF
>TRBJ2-3|.|TRBV27|TRBD2
TGTGCCAGCAGTTCGCAAGCGGGAGGGCCTTTGACAGATACGCAGTATTTT
CASSSQAGGPLTDTQYF
>TRBJ1-1|few|TRBV29-1|.
TGCAGCGTCCGGGATACAGGGTTTGAAGCTTTCTTT
CSVRDTGFEAFF
>TRBJ1-4|.|TRBV6-5|.
TGTGCCAGCAGCTGGGCCGTAGGACACGAAAAACTGTTTTTT
CASSWAVGHEKLFF
>TRBJ2-7|.|TRBV5-1|TRBD1
TGCGCCAGCAGGACAGGGGGTAACTCCTACGAGCAGTACTTC
CASRTGGNSYEQYF
>TRBJ2-3|few|TRBV27|TRBD2
TGTGCCAGCAGTTTCCTAGCGGGAGGGCCGCACCTTACGCAGTATTTT
CASSFLAGGPHLTQYF
>TRBJ1-5|.|TRBV27|.
TGTGCCAGCAGTCGCCGACAGCCTTATAGCAATCAGCCCCAGCATTTT
CASSRRQPYSNQPQHF
>TRBJ2-7|.|TRBV6-5|TRBD1
TGTGCCAGCACCATCACTCGACAGGGGATCTACGAGCAGTACTTC
CASTITRQGIYEQYF
>TRBJ1-3|.|TRBV28|.
TGTGCCAGCAGTTTCCGGGTGGCAGGAAACACCATATATTTT
CASSFRVAGNTIYF
>TRBJ1-5|.|TRBV21-1|.
TGTGCCAGCAGCAAAGGGAGGGGTCAGCCCCAGCATTTT
CASSKGRGQPQHF
>TRBJ2-7|.|TRBV14|TRBD2
TGTGCCAGCAGCCTAGGAACCGGGACTAGCGTTATCCACGAGCAGTACTTC
CASSLGTGTSVIHEQYF
>TRBJ2-3|.|TRBV5-4|TRBD2
TGTGCCAGCAGCCCCGCCAGCAGCGGGAGGGGGGCAGATACGCAGTATTTT
CASSPASSGRGADTQYF
>TRBJ2-4|.|TRBV21-1|.
TGTGCCAGCAGCTCTACTTCAGTCAGGCGGGAGGATCTACCCAAAAACATTCAGTACTTC
CASSSTSVRREDLPKNIQYF
>TRBJ1-3|.|TRBV5-4|.
TGTGCCAGCAGCGGCGGGACGGACGTTTTTGGAAACACCATATATTTT
CASSGGTDVFGNTIYF
>TRBJ1-5|.|TRBV19|.
TGTGCCAGTAGGATAGGTTCCTATAGCAATCAGCCCCAGCATTTT
CASRIGSYSNQPQHF
>TRBJ2-7|.|TRBV11-2|TRBD1
TGTGCCAGCAGCACCGGGACAGGGGGCGCTTACGAGCAGTACTTC
CASSTGTGGAYEQYF
>TRBJ1-4|.|TRBV29-1|.
TGCAGCGCCCAGGAGGGAAAACTGTTTTTT
CSAQEGKLFF